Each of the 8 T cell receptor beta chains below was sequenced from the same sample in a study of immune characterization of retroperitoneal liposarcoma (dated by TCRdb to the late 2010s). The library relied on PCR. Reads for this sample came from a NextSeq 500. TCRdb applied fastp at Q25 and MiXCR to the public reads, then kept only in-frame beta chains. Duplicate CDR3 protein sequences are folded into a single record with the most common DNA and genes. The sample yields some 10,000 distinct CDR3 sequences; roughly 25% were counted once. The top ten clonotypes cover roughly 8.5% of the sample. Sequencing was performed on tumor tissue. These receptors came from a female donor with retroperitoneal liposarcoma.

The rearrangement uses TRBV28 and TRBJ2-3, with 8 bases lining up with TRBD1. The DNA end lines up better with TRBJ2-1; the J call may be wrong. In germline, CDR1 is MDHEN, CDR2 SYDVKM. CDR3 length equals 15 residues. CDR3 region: CASSLTPTGAETQFF. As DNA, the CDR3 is TGTGCCAGCAGTCTCACGCCGACAGGGGCAGAGACCCAGTTCTTC.

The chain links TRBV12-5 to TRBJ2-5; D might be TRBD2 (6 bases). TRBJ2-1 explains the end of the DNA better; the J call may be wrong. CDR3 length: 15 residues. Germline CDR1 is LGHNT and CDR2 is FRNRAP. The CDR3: CASLSRERSLDEQFF. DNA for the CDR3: TGTGCTAGCCTCTCCCGGGAGCGGTCCCTCGATGAGCAGTTCTTC.

Written as DNA, the CDR3 is TGTGCCAGCAGTGAGGGGGAGAGGACTGAAGCTTTCTTT. It is translated as CASSEGERTEAFF. This rearrangement joins TRBV6-4 to TRBJ1-1, with D perhaps matching TRBD1 (5 bases). Trimming took 3 bases from V and 5 from J, leaving 10 bases between them. CDR1 and CDR2 from the germline V gene are MRHNA and SNTAGT. CDR3 length equals 13 residues.

The CDR3 DNA follows: TGTGCCAGCAGTGAACCACGGGGGCTTATGCAGTACTTC. It encodes CASSEPRGLMQYF. The chain combines TRBV25-1 with TRBJ2-5; D possibly uses TRBD1 or TRBD2 (6 bases each). The CDR3 contains 13 residues. The V gene lost 2 bases and the J gene lost 11 bases, with 15 bases spanning the gap. The germline V gene encodes CDR1 MGHDK and CDR2 SYGVNS.

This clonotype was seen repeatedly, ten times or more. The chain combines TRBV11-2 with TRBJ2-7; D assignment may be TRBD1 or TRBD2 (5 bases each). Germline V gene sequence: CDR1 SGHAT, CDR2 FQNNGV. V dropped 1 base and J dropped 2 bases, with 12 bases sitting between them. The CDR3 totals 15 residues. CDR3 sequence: CASSLAFGGTYEQYF. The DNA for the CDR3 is TGTGCCAGCAGCTTAGCTTTTGGGGGAACCTACGAGCAGTACTTC.

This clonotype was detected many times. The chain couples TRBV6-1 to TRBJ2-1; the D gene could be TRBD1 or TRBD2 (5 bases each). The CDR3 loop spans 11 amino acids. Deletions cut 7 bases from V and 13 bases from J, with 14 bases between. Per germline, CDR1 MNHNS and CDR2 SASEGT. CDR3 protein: CASNAEGFQFF. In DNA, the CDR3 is TGTGCCAGCAACGCCGAGGGGTTTCAGTTCTTC.

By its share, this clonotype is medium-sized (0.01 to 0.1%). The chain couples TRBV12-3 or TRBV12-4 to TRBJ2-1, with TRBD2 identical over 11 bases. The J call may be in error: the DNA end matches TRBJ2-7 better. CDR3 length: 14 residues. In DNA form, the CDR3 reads TGTGCCAGCAGTCACCTAGCGGGGGGATATGAGCAGTACTTC. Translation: CASSHLAGGYEQYF.

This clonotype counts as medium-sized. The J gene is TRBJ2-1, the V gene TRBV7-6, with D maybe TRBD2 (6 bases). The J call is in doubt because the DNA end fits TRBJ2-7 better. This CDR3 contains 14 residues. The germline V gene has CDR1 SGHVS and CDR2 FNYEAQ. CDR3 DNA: TGTGCCAGCACCTTTACCGGGAGTGACAATGAGCAGTACTTC. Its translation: CASTFTGSDNEQYF.